These T cell receptor beta chains were read from a single sample in a study of T cell changes during pregnancy in multiple sclerosis. Measured with immunoSEQ multiplex PCR; TCRdb has only the in-frame clones, and not every one. Of approximately 50,000 clones detected, roughly 90% appear once; the ten largest clones hold 1% to 1.5%. Sample: peripheral blood, taken in the second trimester of pregnancy. The receptors were sampled from a female donor with multiple sclerosis, enrolled in a pregnancy study. The CDR3 runs from the conserved cysteine through the conserved F or W. A D gene is named only where the DNA matches it firmly. Clone size is not always given. Where it is, it says once, few, many or a class for expanded clones.

length: 15; J: TRBJ2-1; size: NA; V: TRBV5-1; D: NA; CDR3: CASSSGQSSYNEQFF; DNA: TGCGCCAGCAGCTCCGGACAGAGCTCCTACAATGAGCAGTTCTTC
length: 13; J: TRBJ1-2; size: NA; V: TRBV7-2; D: NA; CDR3: CASSISVYYGYTF; DNA: TGTGCCAGCAGCATTAGTGTTTACTATGGCTACACCTTC
length: 13; J: TRBJ2-7; size: NA; V: TRBV6-5; D: TRBD1; CDR3: CASRRDRAYEQYF; DNA: TGTGCCAGCAGGAGGGACAGAGCCTACGAGCAGTACTTC
length: 15; J: TRBJ1-5; size: NA; V: TRBV5-5; D: NA; CDR3: CASSLAVQGFQPQHF; DNA: TGTGCCAGCAGCTTGGCCGTCCAGGGATTCCAGCCCCAGCATTTT
length: 15; J: TRBJ2-7; size: once; V: TRBV5-1; D: NA; CDR3: CASSPGGGPSYEQYF; DNA: TGCGCCAGCAGCCCTGGCGGGGGCCCCTCCTACGAGCAGTACTTC
length: 16; J: TRBJ2-1; size: NA; V: TRBV5-1; D: TRBD2; CDR3: CASSLGDSGAYNEQFF; DNA: TGCGCCAGCAGCTTGGGAGACAGCGGGGCGTACAATGAGCAGTTCTTC
length: 14; J: TRBJ1-1; size: NA; V: TRBV4-1; D: NA; CDR3: CASTVQNMNTEAFF; DNA: TGCGCCAGCACTGTTCAGAACATGAACACTGAAGCTTTCTTT
length: 15; J: TRBJ1-6; size: NA; V: TRBV7-2; D: NA; CDR3: CASTPGGAKRSPLHF; DNA: TGTGCCAGCACCCCCGGAGGGGCGAAACGCTCACCCCTCCACTTT
length: 15; J: TRBJ2-1; size: NA; V: TRBV5-8; D: NA; CDR3: CASSLAVATYNEQFF; DNA: TGTGCCAGCAGCTTGGCCGTCGCGACCTACAATGAGCAGTTCTTC
length: 15; J: TRBJ1-5; size: NA; V: TRBV28; D: NA; CDR3: CASSSAGGGNQPQHF; DNA: TGTGCCAGCAGTTCCGCGGGGGGTGGGAATCAGCCCCAGCATTTT
length: 15; J: TRBJ1-2; size: NA; V: TRBV11-3; D: TRBD1; CDR3: CASSLEVQGASGYTF; DNA: TGTGCCAGCAGCTTAGAGGTCCAGGGGGCGAGCGGCTACACCTTC
length: 14; J: TRBJ2-3; size: NA; V: TRBV6-5; D: NA; CDR3: CASSYRRGADTQYF; DNA: TGTGCCAGCAGTTACAGAAGGGGCGCAGATACGCAGTATTTT
length: 14; J: TRBJ1-1; size: NA; V: TRBV28; D: TRBD1; CDR3: CASSFWTGGTEAFF; DNA: TGTGCCAGCAGTTTCTGGACAGGGGGCACTGAAGCTTTCTTT
length: 16; J: TRBJ2-3; size: once; V: TRBV5-4; D: TRBD2; CDR3: CASSLGTSLVADTQYF; DNA: TGTGCCAGCAGCTTGGGGACTAGTCTTGTGGCAGATACGCAGTATTTT
length: 14; J: TRBJ1-1; size: once; V: TRBV28; D: NA; CDR3: CASGSVGLNTEAFF; DNA: TGTGCCAGCGGATCGGTCGGGTTGAACACTGAAGCTTTCTTT